The 15 T cell receptor beta chains below come from one sample, sequenced in a study of tumor-infiltrating lymphocytes in oesophageal squamous cell carcinoma. MiXCR, applied by TCRdb to the PCR reads, yields one record per CDR3 protein. The sample records about 11,000 distinct CDR3 sequences, 40% to 65% being singletons. Sequencing was performed on esophageal tumor tissue. The receptors stem from a female donor with esophageal squamous cell carcinoma.

V gene TRBV7-2 combines with J gene TRBJ2-5; D is ambiguous. The tail of the sequence fits TRBJ2-7 better, so the J call may be wrong. The germline V gene has CDR1 SGHTA and CDR2 FQGNSA. CDR3 size: 14 residues. CDR3 sequence (DNA): TGTGCCAGCAGCCCCTACACGCAAACCTACGAGCAGTACTTC. Translation: CASSPYTQTYEQYF.

Regarding this clonotype: One junction end disagrees with the germline gene, perhaps due to a read error. CDR3 sequence reads: CASTSRTGLHNSPLHF. Written as DNA, the CDR3 is TGTGCCAGCACCTCCCGGACAGGGCTGCATAATTCACCCCTCCACTTC. The chain links TRBV28 to TRBJ2-5; 8 bases line up with TRBD1. The CDR3 loop spans 16 amino acids. Germline V gene data show CDR1 as MDHEN and CDR2 as SYDVKM. The full variable domain, completed using reference TRBV28 and TRBJ2-5, is DVKVTQSSRYLVKRTGEKVFLECVQDMDHENMFWYRQDPGLGLRLIYFSYDVKMKEKGDIPEGYSVSREKKERFSLILESASTNQTSMYLCASTSRTGLHNSPLHFGPGTRLLVL.

In its sample, this clonotype ranks as medium-sized. The chain links TRBV7-2 to TRBJ1-5, with a tentative D call TRBD1 (6 bases). CDR3 length equals 16 residues. Trimming removed 1 base from V and 2 bases from J, with 12 bases in between. Germline lookup yields CDR1 SGHTA and CDR2 FQGNSA. The CDR3: CASSLGWAGGNQPQHF. CDR3 DNA: TGTGCCAGCAGCTTAGGGTGGGCAGGGGGCAATCAGCCCCAGCATTTT.

The chain recombines TRBV12-3 or TRBV12-4 with TRBJ2-1; perhaps TRBD1 as D (6 bases). The germline V and J ends were trimmed by 0 bases and 5 bases, with 11 bases remaining between them. The CDR3 spans 15 residues. The CDR3 bases are TGTGCCAGCAGTTTAGCACAGGGCTTACACAATGAGCAGTTCTTC. It encodes CASSLAQGLHNEQFF.

This clonotype has a count of ten or more. This sequence joins TRBV10-3 and TRBJ2-5; a weak D match, TRBD1 (6 bases). Germline V lookup: CDR1 ENHRY, CDR2 SYGVKD. V dropped 2 bases and J dropped 5 bases, with 15 bases sitting between them. The CDR3 has 15 amino acids. CDR3 nucleotides: TGTGCCATCAGTGAGGGACAGCCTTCCGGGGAGACCCAGTACTTC. Protein sequence: CAISEGQPSGETQYF.

Notes on this clonotype: The conserved phenylalanine or tryptophan normally closing the CDR3 is absent here, so this likely arose from a read error. The DNA is omitted, as the CDR3 cannot be located on it reliably, and the CDR3 follows TCRdb's listing. V gene TRBV24-1 combines with J gene TRBJ2-5; TRBD2 is taken as the D call from the table, unchecked against the DNA. Germline V CDR1 and CDR2: KGHDR, SFDVKD. The CDR3 contains 16 residues when both ends are counted. CDR3: CATSDTRNLGLLNFGS.

This CDR3 is CASSRDYSYEQYF. CDR3 DNA: TGTGCCAGCAGCAGGGACTACTCCTACGAGCAGTACTTC. The chain couples TRBV7-2 to TRBJ2-7; TRBD2 matches 7 bases. Trimming took 5 bases from V and 0 from J; bases not matched to a gene: 1. Germline assignment: CDR1 SGHTA and CDR2 FQGNSA. This CDR3 is built from 13 residues.

The chain links TRBV7-7 to TRBJ2-1, with D perhaps TRBD1 (5 bases). The ends were cut back, 4 bases at V and 2 bases at J, with 12 bases in the middle. CDR1 is SSHAT, CDR2 FNYEAQ, per germline (reference sequence). There are 15 residues in the CDR3. CDR3 sequence: CASSSTPGTYNEQFF. For the CDR3, the DNA is TGTGCCAGCAGCTCGACGCCAGGGACCTACAATGAGCAGTTCTTC. Based on the CDR3 plus reference TRBV7-7 and TRBJ2-1, the full variable domain is GAGVSQSPRYKVTKRGQDVTLRCDPISSHATLYWYQQALGQGPEFLTYFNYEAQPDKSGLPSDRFSAERPEGSISTLTIQRTEQRDSAMYRCASSSTPGTYNEQFFGPGTRLTVL.

This clonotype was seen a few times. The germline gene is not matched at one end of the junction; a read error may be the cause. The rearrangement joins TRBV4-1 to TRBJ2-1; TRBD2 matches 10 bases. The CDR3 is 17 residues long. Germline CDR1 is MGHRA and CDR2 is YSYEKL. CDR3 amino acids: CASSQESGRASYNEQFF. CDR3 coding DNA: TGTGCCAGCAGCCAAGAGAGCGGGAGGGCCTCCTACAATGAGCAGTTCTTC.

This sequence joins TRBV7-8 and TRBJ2-5; D is perhaps TRBD2 (5 bases). The germline V gene encodes CDR1 SGHVS and CDR2 FQNEAQ. The length of the CDR3 is 15 residues. Trimming cost V 5 bases and J 2 bases, with 15 bases left between them. This CDR3 is CASSPDGRLQETQYF. For the CDR3, the DNA is TGTGCCAGCAGCCCCGACGGGCGACTACAAGAGACCCAGTACTTC. Supplemented by reference TRBV7-8 and TRBJ2-5, the full variable domain reads GAGVSQSPRYKVAKRGQDVALRCDPISGHVSLFWYQQALGQGPEFLTYFQNEAQLDKSGLPSDRFFAERPEGSVSTLKIQRTQQEDSAVYLCASSPDGRLQETQYFGPGTRLLVL.

J is TRBJ2-1 and V is TRBV7-3, with D unclear. V lost 3 bases and J lost 8, with 5 bases in between. The CDR3 consists of 11 residues. The germline CDR1 and CDR2 sequences are SGHTA and FQGTGA. The CDR3 here is CASSLIDEQFF. CDR3 sequence (DNA): TGTGCCAGCAGCTTGATCGATGAGCAGTTCTTC.

This clonotype qualifies as medium-sized. J is TRBJ2-7 and V is TRBV11-2; a weak D match, TRBD2 (6 bases). V lost 5 bases and J lost 5, with 13 bases in between. Germline assignment: CDR1 SGHAT and CDR2 FQNNGV. This CDR3 is built from 13 residues. The CDR3 is CASSAGLPHEQYF. For the CDR3, the DNA is TGTGCCAGCAGCGCCGGACTACCTCACGAGCAGTACTTC.

This clonotype was recorded many times. The chain carries TRBV5-6 and TRBJ2-2; TRBD2 agrees at 9 bases. This CDR3 is built from 18 residues. CDR1 is SGHDT, CDR2 YYEEEE, per germline. V was clipped by 3 bases and J by 5 bases; unmatched bases: 14. CDR3 coding DNA: TGTGCCAGCAGCTCCTCCGGGGAAGCGGGGGGCCAAACCGGGGAGCTGTTTTTT. This codes for CASSSSGEAGGQTGELFF.

Remarks on this clonotype: This may stem from a read error, because a much larger clone lies one nucleotide away. The chain uses TRBV6-1 and TRBJ2-7; a possible D gene is TRBD1 (5 bases). V was shortened by 6 bases and J by 7 bases, with 22 bases between the two germline ends. This CDR3 is built from 15 residues. Germline V gives CDR1 MNHNS, CDR2 SASEGT. The CDR3 loop reads CASSYRQLSYNEQYF. The CDR3 nucleotides are TGTGCCAGCAGCTACCGACAGCTCTCCTACAATGAGCAGTACTTC.

The chain couples TRBV5-1 to TRBJ2-4, with 7 positions matching TRBD2. This CDR3 contains 13 residues. Germline V gives CDR1 SGHRS, CDR2 YFSETQ. The ends lost 4 bases at V and 9 bases at J; junction bases unmatched: 7. CDR3 residues: CASSASPGGIQYF. CDR3 coding DNA: TGCGCCAGCAGCGCCTCGCCGGGAGGCATTCAGTACTTC.